This TCR beta chain was documented in a study of cytotoxic CD8 clonotypes in ibrutinib-treated CLL. Trimming took off 6 bases at V and 4 bases at J, with 15 bases between the two ends. The CDR3 is 14 amino acids. Germline V CDR1 and CDR2: KGHSH, LQKENI. In regard to this clone: The antigen is unknown.

Study-wide findings and caveats: Sustained-remission patients were sampled at different times than progressing patients were.

Clones were read by immunoSEQ multiplex PCR, and TCRdb kept only the in-frame ones, dropping some. The table has roughly 220,000 clones, 65% to 80% seen once; the top ten hold roughly 5.9%. The chain recombines TRBV18 with TRBJ2-5; possibly TRBD1 or TRBD2 for D (6 bases each). Sequenced here: PBMCs, sampled after 12 months of ibrutinib treatment. The source is a human donor with chronic lymphocytic leukemia. The CDR3 here is CASSPSGGLETQYF. The CDR3 region has the DNA TGTGCCAGCTCCCCTTCCGGGGGCCTAGAGACCCAGTACTTC.